This TCR beta chain was documented in a study of blood T cell repertoires in COVID-19. On the study more broadly: Sites in the United States, Italy and Spain provided acute and convalescent COVID-19 samples. T cells, B-cell-depleted T cells, or PBMCs provided the cDNA or gDNA that served as material.

How the authors handled the data: From reference gene primer amplification, estimates of nucleated cell counts were derived. Only in-frame clones appear in the TCRdb table, and some are missing; sequencing was by immunoSEQ multiplex PCR. Clone size and V and J calls were adopted from that table, with D and trimming inferred from the DNA. The sample holds approximately 500,000 clones, 80% to 90% seen once. The ends were cut back, 1 base at V and 2 bases at J, with 9 bases in the middle. Per germline, CDR1 LGHDT and CDR2 YNNKEL (reference sequence). This CDR3 contains 14 residues. The chain links TRBV3-1 (or the pseudogene TRBV3-2) to TRBJ2-7; tentatively, D is TRBD2 (5 bases). Input material: peripheral blood. This receptor was obtained from a human donor in a cohort sampled during active COVID-19. The CDR3 region has the DNA TGTGCCAGCAGCCAAGGGGCGGGTCCCTACGAGCAGTACTTC. Protein product: CASSQGAGPYEQYF.